The clone carrying this T cell receptor (beta chain) is labeled medium-sized. Its target is not known. The data derive from a study of immune heterogeneity within non-small cell lung tumors. Study-wide context: There was 1 tumor not otherwise specified, along with 10 to 11 non-squamous carcinomas and a few squamous cell carcinomas. Study-level points and caveats: The high-frequency T-cell receptor beta clonotypes mostly did not match up between individual patients.

Template input, which was bulk tumor genomic DNA, totaled roughly 650 ng per sample. Biopsies that were spaced far apart were taken, several per primary tumor, during surgery. Enrolled patients presented with newly diagnosed, previously untreated non-small cell lung cancer and underwent curative surgery. A total of about 15 patients with newly diagnosed non-small cell lung cancer, all of whom were undergoing surgery with curative intent, made up the donors. Multiplex PCR employing 32 V and 13 J primers generated amplicons of the TCR beta CDR3. MiXCR was run by TCRdb on the multiplex PCR reads, yielding one entry per CDR3 protein. The sample contains approximately 4,400 distinct CDR3 sequences, roughly 21% of which appear only once. The source of this sequence is a man in his 70s with non-small cell lung cancer. The sample was lung tumor tissue.

CDR3 in DNA: TGTGCCAGCCATGTTAACGCCCACGAGCAGTACTTC. Translated, it gives CASHVNAHEQYF. This chain connects TRBV2 to TRBJ2-7; D is ambiguous. The CDR3 has 12 residues. Germline values: CDR1 SNHLY, CDR2 FYNNEI. V was shortened by 8 bases and J by 5 bases, with 13 bases between the two germline ends.